Sequencing of this T cell receptor (beta chain) was carried out in a study of T cells after somatic rescue of genetic block. CDR3 length: 12 residues. The V gene's germline CDR1 is SQVTM and CDR2 ANQGSEA. The V end lost 7 bases, the J end lost 4 bases, and 13 bases lay between the germline ends. Sequenced by immunoSEQ multiplex PCR; TCRdb stores in-frame clones only, minus some. The repertoire has roughly 110,000 clones, around nine tenths of them found once; the top ten carry approximately 1.3%. The genes are TRBV29-1 and TRBJ1-1; possibly TRBD1 for D (6 bases). Sequencing used peripheral blood mononuclear cells (PBMCs). The TCR originated in a woman under 30. CDR3 nucleotides: TGCAGCGGAGGGGGGACGGGCACTGAAGCTTTCTTT. Encoded protein: CSGGGTGTEAFF.